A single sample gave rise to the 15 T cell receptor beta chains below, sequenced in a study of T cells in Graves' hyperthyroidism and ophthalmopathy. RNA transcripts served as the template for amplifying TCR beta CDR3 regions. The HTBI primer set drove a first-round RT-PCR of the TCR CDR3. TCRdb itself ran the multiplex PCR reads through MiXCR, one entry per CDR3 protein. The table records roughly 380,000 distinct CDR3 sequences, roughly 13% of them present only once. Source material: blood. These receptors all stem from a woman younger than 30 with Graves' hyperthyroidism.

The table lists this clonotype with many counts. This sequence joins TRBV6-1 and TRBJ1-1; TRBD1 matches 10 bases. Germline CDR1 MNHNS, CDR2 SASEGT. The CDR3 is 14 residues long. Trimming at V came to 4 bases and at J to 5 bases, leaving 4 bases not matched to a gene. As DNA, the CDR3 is TGTGCCAGCAGTGCGGGACAGGGGAGTACTGAAGCTTTCTTT. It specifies CASSAGQGSTEAFF.

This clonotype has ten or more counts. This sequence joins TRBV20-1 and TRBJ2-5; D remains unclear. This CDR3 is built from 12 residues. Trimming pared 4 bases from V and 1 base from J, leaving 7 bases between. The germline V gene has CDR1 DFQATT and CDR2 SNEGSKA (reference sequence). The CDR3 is CSATSVQETQYF. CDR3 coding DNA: TGCAGTGCTACCTCTGTCCAAGAGACCCAGTACTTC.

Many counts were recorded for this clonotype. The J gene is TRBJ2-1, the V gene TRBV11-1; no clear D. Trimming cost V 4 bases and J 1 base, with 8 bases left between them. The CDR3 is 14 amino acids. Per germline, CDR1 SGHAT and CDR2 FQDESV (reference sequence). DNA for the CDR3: TGTGCCAGCAGCTCAACGACTTCCTACAATGAGCAGTTCTTC. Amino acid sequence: CASSSTTSYNEQFF.

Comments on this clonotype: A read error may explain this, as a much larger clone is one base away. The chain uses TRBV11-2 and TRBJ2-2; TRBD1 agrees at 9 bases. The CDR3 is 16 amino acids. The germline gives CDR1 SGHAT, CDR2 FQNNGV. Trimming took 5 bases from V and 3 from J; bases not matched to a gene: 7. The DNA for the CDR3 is TGTGCCAGCAGCCTAAGCGGGACAGGGTACACCGGGGAGCTGTTTTTT. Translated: CASSLSGTGYTGELFF.

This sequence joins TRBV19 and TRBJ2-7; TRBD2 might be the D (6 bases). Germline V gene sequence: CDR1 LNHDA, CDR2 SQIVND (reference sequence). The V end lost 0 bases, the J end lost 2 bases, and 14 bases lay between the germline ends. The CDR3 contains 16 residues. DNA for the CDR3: TGTGCCAGTAGTATAGATCACACGGGAGAACCCTACGAGCAGTACTTC. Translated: CASSIDHTGEPYEQYF. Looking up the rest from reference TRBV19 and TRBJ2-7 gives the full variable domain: DGGITQSPKYLFRKEGQNVTLSCEQNLNHDAMYWYRQDPGQGLRLIYYSQIVNDFQKGDIAEGYSVSREKKESFPLTVTSAQKNPTAFYLCASSIDHTGEPYEQYFGPGTRLTVT.

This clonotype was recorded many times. In nucleotides, the CDR3 is TGTGCCAGCAGTGAAAGGGACGGGATGAACACTGAAGCTTTCTTT. Translating it yields CASSERDGMNTEAFF. This chain uses TRBV6-1 with TRBJ1-1, with a possible D match to TRBD1 (5 bases). Trimming removed 2 bases from V and 0 bases from J, with 10 bases in between. The CDR3 extends over 15 amino acids. Germline CDR1 MNHNS, CDR2 SASEGT.

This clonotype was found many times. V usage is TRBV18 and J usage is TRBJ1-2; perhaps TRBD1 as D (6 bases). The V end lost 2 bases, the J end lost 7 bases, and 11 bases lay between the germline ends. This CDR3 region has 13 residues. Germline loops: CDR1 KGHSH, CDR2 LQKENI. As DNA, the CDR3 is TGTGCCAGCTCACCATCGGGGGGCTCTGGCTACACCTTC. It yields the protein CASSPSGGSGYTF.

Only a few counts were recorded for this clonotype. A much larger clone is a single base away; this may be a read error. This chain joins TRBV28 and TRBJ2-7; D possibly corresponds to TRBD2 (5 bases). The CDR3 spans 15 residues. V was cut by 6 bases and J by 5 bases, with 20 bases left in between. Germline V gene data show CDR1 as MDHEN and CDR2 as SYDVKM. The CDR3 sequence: CASSLEQRVLNEQYF. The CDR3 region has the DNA TGTGCCAGCAGCCTCGAACAGAGGGTCTTGAACGAGCAGTACTTC.

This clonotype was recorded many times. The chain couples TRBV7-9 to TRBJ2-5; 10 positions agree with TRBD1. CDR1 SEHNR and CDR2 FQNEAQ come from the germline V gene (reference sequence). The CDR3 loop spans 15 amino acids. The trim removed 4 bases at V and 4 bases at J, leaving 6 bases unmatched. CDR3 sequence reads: CASSSGQGFGETQYF. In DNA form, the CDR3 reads TGTGCCAGCAGCTCGGGACAGGGGTTTGGAGAGACCCAGTACTTC.

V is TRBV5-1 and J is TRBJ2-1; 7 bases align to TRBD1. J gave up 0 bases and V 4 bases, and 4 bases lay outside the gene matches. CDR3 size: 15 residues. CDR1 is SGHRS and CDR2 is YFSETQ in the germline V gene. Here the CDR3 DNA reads TGCGCCAGCAGCGGGCAGGGGGTCTCCTACAATGAGCAGTTCTTC. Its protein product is CASSGQGVSYNEQFF.

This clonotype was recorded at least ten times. CDR3 sequence: CASKLQQSGSTEAFF. The CDR3, as DNA: TGTGCCAGCAAGTTACAACAGAGTGGGAGCACTGAAGCTTTCTTT. V usage is TRBV7-8 and J usage is TRBJ1-1; D ambiguous. The CDR3 consists of 15 residues. Trimming took 7 bases from V and 4 from J, leaving 19 bases between them. Germline assignment: CDR1 SGHVS and CDR2 FQNEAQ.

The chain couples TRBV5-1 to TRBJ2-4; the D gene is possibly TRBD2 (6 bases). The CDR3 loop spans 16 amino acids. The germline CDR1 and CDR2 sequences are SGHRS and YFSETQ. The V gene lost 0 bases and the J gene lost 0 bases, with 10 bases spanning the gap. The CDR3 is CASSLGSGVAKNIQYF. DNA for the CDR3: TGCGCCAGCAGCTTGGGTAGCGGAGTAGCCAAAAACATTCAGTACTTC.

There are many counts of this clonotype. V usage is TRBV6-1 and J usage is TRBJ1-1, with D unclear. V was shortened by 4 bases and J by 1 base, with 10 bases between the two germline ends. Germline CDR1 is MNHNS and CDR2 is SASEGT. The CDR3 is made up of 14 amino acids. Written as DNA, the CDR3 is TGTGCCAGCAGTGTAAGAAGCAGGAACACTGAAGCTTTCTTT. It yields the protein CASSVRSRNTEAFF.

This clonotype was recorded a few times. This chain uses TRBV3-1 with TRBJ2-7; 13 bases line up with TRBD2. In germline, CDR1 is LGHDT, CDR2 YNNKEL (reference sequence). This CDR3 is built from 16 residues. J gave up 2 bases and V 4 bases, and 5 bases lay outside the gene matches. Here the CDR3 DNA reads TGTGCCAGCAGCCCCGGACTAGCGGGAGCCGCCTACGAGCAGTACTTC. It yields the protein CASSPGLAGAAYEQYF.

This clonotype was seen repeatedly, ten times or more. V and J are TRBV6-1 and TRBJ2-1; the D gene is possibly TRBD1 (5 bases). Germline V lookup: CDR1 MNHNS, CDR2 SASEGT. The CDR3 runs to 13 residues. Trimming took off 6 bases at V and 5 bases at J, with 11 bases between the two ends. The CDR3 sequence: CASRYRKDNEQFF. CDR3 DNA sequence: TGTGCCAGCAGATACAGGAAGGACAATGAGCAGTTCTTC.